This TCR beta chain was identified during a study of OX40 agonist ivuxolimab in advanced cancers. Overall study results and limits: Part of the nonresponder group also had normalized T-cell clonal expansion that was low.

Only in-frame clones appear in the TCRdb table, and some are missing; sequencing was by immunoSEQ multiplex PCR. The sample records 20,000 or so clones, roughly four fifths being singletons. Patients had blood sampled at baseline and again on cycle 4 day 1 and cycle 7 day 1. As concerns this clone: The antigen is not known.

The germline V and J ends were trimmed by 1 base and 10 bases, with 19 bases remaining between them. Germline lookup yields CDR1 MGHRA and CDR2 YSYEKL. CDR3 length: 15 amino acids. This specimen consisted of CD4+ or CD8+ T cells sorted from blood, obtained in a trial of the OX40 agonist ivuxolimab. The TCR comes from an adult with an advanced solid tumor such as melanoma, head and neck, liver or kidney cancer. The chain combines TRBV4-1 with TRBJ1-1, with D unclear. This chain's CDR3 is CASSQVSNPGEAAFF. CDR3 DNA sequence: TGCGCCAGCAGCCAAGTTAGTAACCCCGGAGAGGCAGCTTTCTTT.